A selection of T cell receptor beta chains follows, all from one sample in a study of blood T cell repertoires in COVID-19. Profiled with immunoSEQ multiplex PCR; TCRdb holds only in-frame clones, not every one. Among fewer than 250,000 clones listed, approximately 90% were seen once. Sequencing was carried out using peripheral blood. Receptor source: a woman aged 40 to 55 with acute or convalescent COVID-19. Each CDR3 is given with its conserved first and last residue. Fields, in order: D gene, V gene, J gene, clone size, CDR3 DNA, CDR3 protein. D genes are given only for firm matches. Where a row states a size, it is once, few, many or the class of an expanded clone; other rows omit it.

>TRBD2|TRBV9|TRBJ2-1|-
TGTGCCAGCGGCGGGAACCCGGGACTAGCGGGGGCCGCCTCCTACAATGAGCAGTTCTTC
CASGGNPGLAGAASYNEQFF
>-|TRBV3-1/TRBV3-2|TRBJ1-2|-
TGTGCCAGCAGCCTTGACAGAGGGGGTGGCTACACCTTC
CASSLDRGGGYTF
>-|TRBV4-2|TRBJ1-5|-
TGTGCCAGCAGCCAAGAAGAGGGCAGGGGTCACAATCAGCCCCAGCATTTT
CASSQEEGRGHNQPQHF
>-|TRBV14|TRBJ1-2|-
TGTGCCAGCAGCCAAGGTGTGGGGGGGCGAGGTGGCTACACCTTC
CASSQGVGGRGGYTF
>-|TRBV28|TRBJ1-5|-
TGTGCCAGCGGCGGATACAATCAGCCCCAGCATTTT
CASGGYNQPQHF
>-|TRBV10-3|TRBJ1-6|-
TGTGCCATCAGTGGCCGGCAGGGGAATTCACCCCTCCACTTT
CAISGRQGNSPLHF
>TRBD1|TRBV6-5|TRBJ2-5|-
TGTGCCAGCGGGTCAGGGGGCGCGACCCAGTACTTC
CASGSGGATQYF
>-|TRBV10-1|TRBJ1-2|-
TGCGCCAGCAGTGAGAGCGGGAACTATGGCTACACCTTC
CASSESGNYGYTF
>-|TRBV3-1/TRBV3-2|TRBJ1-4|-
TGTGCCAGCAGCTTCAACGCGGAATATAATGAAAAACTGTTTTTT
CASSFNAEYNEKLFF
>-|TRBV27|TRBJ2-2|-
TGTGCCCCCCTCTTTTCGAACACCGGGGAGCTGTTTTTT
CAPLFSNTGELFF
>TRBD1|TRBV11-2|TRBJ2-2|-
TGTGCCAGCAGGGGACAGGGGGTAACCGGGGAGCTGTTTTTT
CASRGQGVTGELFF
>-|TRBV19|TRBJ1-5|-
TGTGCCAGTAGCTTCGGGATCAATCAGCCCCAGCATTTT
CASSFGINQPQHF
>TRBD2|TRBV27|TRBJ2-1|-
TGTGCCAGCAGTCTTCTAGCGGGCTGGTCCTACAATGAGCAGTTCTTC
CASSLLAGWSYNEQFF
>-|TRBV6-5|TRBJ1-2|-
TGTGCCAGCACACGGACAGCCCAGAGTAACTATGGCTACACCTTC
CASTRTAQSNYGYTF
>-|TRBV10-1|TRBJ1-1|-
TGCGCCAGCAGCCTAAACAGGGATTCTGAAGCTTTCTTT
CASSLNRDSEAFF
>-|TRBV30|TRBJ1-4|-
TGTGCCATGGGAGTTACGGTAGAAAAACTGTTTTTT
CAMGVTVEKLFF
>-|TRBV7-8|TRBJ1-5|-
TGTGCCAGCAGCTTAATACAGGGCGATAGCAATCAGCCCCAGCATTTT
CASSLIQGDSNQPQHF
>TRBD1|TRBV12-5|TRBJ1-4|-
TGTGCTAGTGGTTTGACAACAGGGGGAAATGAAAAACTGTTTTTT
CASGLTTGGNEKLFF
>-|TRBV9|TRBJ2-5|-
TGTGCCAGCAGCGGAGGGCTGGGAGAGACCCAGTACTTC
CASSGGLGETQYF
>TRBD1|TRBV5-1|TRBJ2-2|-
TGCGCCAGCAGCTGGGACAGGGGTGCCGGGGAGCTGTTTTTT
CASSWDRGAGELFF
>TRBD2|TRBV6-2/TRBV6-3|TRBJ2-3|-
TGTGCCAGCAGTTACTCGATCCTGCGGGGGGGCCGCACAGATACGCAGTATTTT
CASSYSILRGGRTDTQYF
>-|TRBV4-1|TRBJ1-5|-
TGCGCCAGCAGCCAAGGGGAGGCCAGGGCGAGCAATCAGCCCCAGCATTTT
CASSQGEARASNQPQHF
>TRBD2|TRBV12-3/TRBV12-4|TRBJ2-1|-
TGTGCCAGCAGTTTCGGGACTACCAATGAGCAGTTCTTC
CASSFGTTNEQFF
>-|TRBV30|TRBJ1-1|-
TGTGCCTGGGGACAGAAGAACACTGAAGCTTTCTTT
CAWGQKNTEAFF
>-|TRBV9|TRBJ2-5|-
TGTGCCAGCAGCGTAGAGCGGGCAGGCGCCAGGGAGACCCAGTACTTC
CASSVERAGARETQYF
>-|TRBV3-1/TRBV3-2|TRBJ1-3|-
TGTGCCAGCAGCCAAGTTCTTTTGCACACGAACTCTGGAAACACCATATATTTT
CASSQVLLHTNSGNTIYF
>-|TRBV27|TRBJ1-3|-
TGTGCCAGCAGTTTCGGGGTCTCTGGAAACACCATATATTTT
CASSFGVSGNTIYF
>TRBD1|TRBV6-4|TRBJ2-1|-
TGTGCCAGCAGTGAAGGACAGGGGGCTTTTTACAATGAGCAGTTCTTC
CASSEGQGAFYNEQFF
>-|TRBV2|TRBJ1-1|-
TGTGCCAGCAGTGAATTATCAGGGGCTGGGAACACTGAAGCTTTCTTT
CASSELSGAGNTEAFF
>TRBD1|TRBV4-1|TRBJ2-1|-
TGCGCCAGCAGCCATTTTCCAAAACAGGGGACCTACAATGAGCAGTTCTTC
CASSHFPKQGTYNEQFF
>-|TRBV6-4|TRBJ1-2|once
TGTGCCAGCAGTGAAACCTTCGGGGGGGTCTATGGCTACACCTTC
CASSETFGGVYGYTF
>-|TRBV19|TRBJ2-5|-
TGTGCCACCGGAGACCGAAAAGAGACCCAGTACTTC
CATGDRKETQYF
>-|TRBV14|TRBJ1-2|-
TGTGCCAGCAGCCAAGATTCAGGCTTTCATGGCTACACCTTC
CASSQDSGFHGYTF
>-|TRBV5-1|TRBJ2-3|-
TGCGCCAGCAGCTTAAACTACCCCCCAAGCACAGATACGCAGTATTTT
CASSLNYPPSTDTQYF
>-|TRBV5-1|TRBJ2-1|-
TGCGCCAGCAGCACACCGGGACTTTATGGGAATGAGCAGTTCTTC
CASSTPGLYGNEQFF
>-|TRBV5-4|TRBJ2-2|-
TGTGCCAGCAGCGGCAGGTGGACCGGGGAGCTGTTTTTT
CASSGRWTGELFF
>-|TRBV4-1|TRBJ1-5|few
TGCGCCAGCAGCCACCCCCAGGGGTCCTCCAATCAGCCCCAGCATTTT
CASSHPQGSSNQPQHF
>TRBD1|TRBV28|TRBJ1-3|-
TGTGCCAGCAGTCGACAGGGGCTCGGAAACACCATATATTTT
CASSRQGLGNTIYF
>-|TRBV6-6|TRBJ2-1|once
TGTGCCAGCAGTTATTCCCTACCCTACAATGAGCAGTTCTTC
CASSYSLPYNEQFF
>TRBD2|TRBV5-1|TRBJ2-5|-
TGCGCCAGCAGCAACCCAGGACTAGCGGGATACCTGCGGGAGACCCAGTACTTC
CASSNPGLAGYLRETQYF
>-|TRBV21-1|TRBJ1-2|-
TGTGCCAGCAGCCCCCAGGCGCCAAGCCGGGACAGCCGTTATGGCTACACCTTC
CASSPQAPSRDSRYGYTF
>-|TRBV19|TRBJ1-1|-
TGTGCCAGTAGATTGCGGGGGGAAGGGGAAGCTTTCTTT
CASRLRGEGEAFF
>TRBD1|TRBV6-4|TRBJ1-2|few
TGTGCCAGCAGTTCCCCGGGACAGCGTGGCTACACCTTC
CASSSPGQRGYTF
>-|TRBV5-1|TRBJ1-6|few
TGCGCCAGCAGCTTGACCCACCTTAGTTCACCCCTCCACTTT
CASSLTHLSSPLHF
>-|TRBV19|TRBJ2-3|once
TGTGCCAGTAGTATGGGACTTGGCACAGATACGCAGTATTTT
CASSMGLGTDTQYF
>-|TRBV4-1|TRBJ1-2|-
TGCGCCAGCAGCCAAGATTTTCCGGGGTCCTATGGCTACACCTTC
CASSQDFPGSYGYTF
>TRBD1|TRBV5-6|TRBJ1-5|-
TGTGCCAGCAGCTCGGGGACAGGGGCTAGCAATCAGCCCCAGCATTTT
CASSSGTGASNQPQHF
>-|TRBV7-2|TRBJ2-2|-
TGTGCCAGCAGCTTAGAAACCGGGTGGACCGGGGAGCTGTTTTTT
CASSLETGWTGELFF